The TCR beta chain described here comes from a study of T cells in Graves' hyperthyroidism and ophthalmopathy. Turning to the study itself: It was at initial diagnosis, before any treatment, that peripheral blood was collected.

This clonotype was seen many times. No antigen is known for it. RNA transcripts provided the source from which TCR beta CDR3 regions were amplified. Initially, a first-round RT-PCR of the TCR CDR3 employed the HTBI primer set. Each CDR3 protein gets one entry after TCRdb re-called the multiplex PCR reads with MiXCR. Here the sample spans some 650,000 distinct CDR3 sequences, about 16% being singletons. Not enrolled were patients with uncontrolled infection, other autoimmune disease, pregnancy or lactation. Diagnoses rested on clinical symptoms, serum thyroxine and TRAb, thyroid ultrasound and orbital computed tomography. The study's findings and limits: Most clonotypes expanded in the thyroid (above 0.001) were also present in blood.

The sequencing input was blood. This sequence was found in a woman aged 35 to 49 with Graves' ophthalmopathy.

CDR3 in amino acids: CASSPYSSGGTYNEQFF. CDR3 DNA sequence: TGTGCCAGCAGTCCCTACTCTAGCGGGGGGACCTACAATGAGCAGTTCTTC. This rearrangement joins TRBV27 to TRBJ2-1; the match to TRBD2 covers 11 bases. Germline V gene sequence: CDR1 MNHEY, CDR2 SMNVEV (reference sequence). The CDR3 totals 17 residues. Trimming at V came to 5 bases and at J to 2 bases, leaving 8 bases not matched to a gene.